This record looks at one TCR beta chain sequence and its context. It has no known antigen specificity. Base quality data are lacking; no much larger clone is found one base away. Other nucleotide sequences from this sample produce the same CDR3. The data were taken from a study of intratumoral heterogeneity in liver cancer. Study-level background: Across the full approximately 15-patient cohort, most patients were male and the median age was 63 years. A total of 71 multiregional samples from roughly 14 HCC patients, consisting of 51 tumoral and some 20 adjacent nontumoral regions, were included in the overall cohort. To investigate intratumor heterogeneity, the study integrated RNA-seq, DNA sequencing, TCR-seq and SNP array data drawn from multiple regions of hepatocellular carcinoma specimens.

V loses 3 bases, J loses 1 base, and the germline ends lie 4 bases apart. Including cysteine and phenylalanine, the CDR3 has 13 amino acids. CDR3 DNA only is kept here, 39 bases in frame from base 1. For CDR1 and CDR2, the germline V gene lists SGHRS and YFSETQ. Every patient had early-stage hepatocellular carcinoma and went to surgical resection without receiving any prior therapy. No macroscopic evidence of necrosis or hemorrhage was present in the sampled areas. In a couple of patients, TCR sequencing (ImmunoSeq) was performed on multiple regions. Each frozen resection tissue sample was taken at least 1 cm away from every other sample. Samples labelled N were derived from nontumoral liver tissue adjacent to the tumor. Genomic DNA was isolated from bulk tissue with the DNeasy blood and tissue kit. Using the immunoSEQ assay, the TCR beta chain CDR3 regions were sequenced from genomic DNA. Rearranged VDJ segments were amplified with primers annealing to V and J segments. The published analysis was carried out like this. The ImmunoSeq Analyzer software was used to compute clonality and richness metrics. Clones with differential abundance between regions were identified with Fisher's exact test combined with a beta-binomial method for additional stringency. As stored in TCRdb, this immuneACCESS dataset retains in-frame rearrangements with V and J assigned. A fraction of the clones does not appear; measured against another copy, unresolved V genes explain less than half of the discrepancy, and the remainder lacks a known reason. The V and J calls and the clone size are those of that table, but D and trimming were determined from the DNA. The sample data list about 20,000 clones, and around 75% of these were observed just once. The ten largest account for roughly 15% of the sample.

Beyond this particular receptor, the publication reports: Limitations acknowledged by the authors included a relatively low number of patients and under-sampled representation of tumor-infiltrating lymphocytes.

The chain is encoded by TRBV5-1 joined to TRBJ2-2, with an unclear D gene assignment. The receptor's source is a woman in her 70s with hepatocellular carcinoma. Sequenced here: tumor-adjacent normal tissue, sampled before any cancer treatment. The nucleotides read TGCGCCAGCAGCTGGGGGAACACCGGGGAGCTGTTTTTT. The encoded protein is CASSWGNTGELFF.